This TCR beta chain originates from a study of cytomegalovirus exposure and HLA in healthy donors. Study overall: Genetic ancestry analysis placed approximately 80% of the approximately 400 donors that were genotyped in the Caucasian-associated cluster. Study-level results: Cytomegalovirus-associated TCR beta chains were listed, numbering 150 to 200. In a later analysis, approximately 18,000 TCR beta sequences were associated with HLA alleles at 0.05 false discovery rate. The authors later found HLA-associated TCR beta chains more clonally expanded than equally common others.

On this clone: Antigen specificity is unknown.

Researchers ran the PCR with 60 Vbeta and 13 Jbeta primers. The method was immunoSEQ multiplex PCR; TCRdb's version includes in-frame clones alone and lacks a portion of them. This repertoire shows fewer than 45,000 clones, approximately 63% found once; its top ten account for roughly 4%. The sequencing input was PBMCs. This sequence originates from a man in his forties or fifties in good health and CMV-seronegative.

CDR3 DNA sequence: TGTGCCAGCAATCCGGGGGACTTGTCTACGCAGTATTTT. Translation: CASNPGDLSTQYF. This rearrangement joins TRBV28 to TRBJ2-3, with D tentatively TRBD2 (6 bases). Germline loops: CDR1 MDHEN, CDR2 SYDVKM. The CDR3 is 13 residues long. Trimming cost V 7 bases and J 8 bases, with 16 bases left between them.